This T cell receptor (beta chain) derives from a study of regulatory T cells in long-lasting Graves disease. The CDR3 loop spans 14 amino acids. Per the germline V gene, CDR1 is SGHRS and CDR2 is YFSETQ. V lost 2 bases, J lost 3 bases, and 10 bases lay in between. Noted time point: newly diagnosed GD, antithyroid drugs for less than 3 months. The TCR library was made from RNA that had been extracted from PBMCs in TRIzol. The authors built TCR beta libraries using iRepertoire HTBI primers and Arm-PCR of CDR3 regions. TCRdb re-analysed the multiplex PCR reads in MiXCR, keeping a single row per CDR3 protein. Here the sample spans approximately 560,000 distinct CDR3 sequences, about 16% being singletons. These sequences were also reported in another study, on T cells in Graves' hyperthyroidism and ophthalmopathy.

V gene TRBV5-1 combines with J gene TRBJ2-3, with a tentative D call TRBD2 (6 bases). The input for sequencing was peripheral blood mononuclear cells (PBMCs), taken at new diagnosis, from a patient treated with antithyroid drugs. This clonotype was obtained from a man aged 18 to 30 with Graves disease. The DNA for the CDR3 is TGCGCCAGCAGCTTTCAGGCGGGGACAGATACGCAGTATTTT. It specifies CASSFQAGTDTQYF. The variable domain in full, with the rest retrieved from reference TRBV5-1 and TRBJ2-3, is KAGVTQTPRYLIKTRGQQVTLSCSPISGHRSVSWYQQTPGQGLQFLFEYFSETQRNKGNFPGRFSGRQFSNSRSEMNVSTLELGDSALYLCASSFQAGTDTQYFGPGTRLTVL.